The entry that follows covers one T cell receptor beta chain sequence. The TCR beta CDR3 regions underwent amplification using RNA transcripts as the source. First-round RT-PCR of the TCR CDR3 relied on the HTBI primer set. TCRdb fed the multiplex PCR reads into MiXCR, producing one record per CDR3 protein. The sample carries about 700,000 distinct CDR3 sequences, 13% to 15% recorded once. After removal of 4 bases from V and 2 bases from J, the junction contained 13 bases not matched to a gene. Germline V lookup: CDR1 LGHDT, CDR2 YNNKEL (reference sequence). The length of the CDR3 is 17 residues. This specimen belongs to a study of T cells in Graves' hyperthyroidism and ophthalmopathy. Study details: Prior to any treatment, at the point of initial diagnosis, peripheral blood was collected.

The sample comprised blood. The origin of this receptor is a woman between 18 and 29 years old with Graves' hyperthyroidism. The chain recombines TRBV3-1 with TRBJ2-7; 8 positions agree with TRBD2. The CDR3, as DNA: TGTGCCAGCAGCCCACCCCGGGGGGGGACTTGGACCTACGAGCAGTACTTC. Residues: CASSPPRGGTWTYEQYF.